This TCR beta chain was identified in a study of OX40 agonist ivuxolimab in advanced cancers. Germline loops: CDR1 GTSNPN, CDR2 SVGIG (reference sequence). The V segment lost 3 bases and the J segment 1 base; nucleotides outside the gene matches: 5. The CDR3 is 14 amino acids. Profiling relied on immunoSEQ multiplex PCR, and the TCRdb table lists in-frame clones only, not all of them. The table includes roughly 34,000 clones, approximately 80% detected once. This TCR came from an adult with an advanced solid tumor such as melanoma, head and neck, liver or kidney cancer. The rearrangement joins TRBV30 to TRBJ1-1; 7 bases line up with TRBD1. The starting material was CD4+ or CD8+ T cells sorted from blood, obtained in a trial of the OX40 agonist ivuxolimab. The CDR3 DNA sequence: TGTGCCTGGAGCCTGGGACAGCGGAACACTGAAGCTTTCTTT. Protein: CAWSLGQRNTEAFF.